This passage covers 16 T cell receptor beta chains from one sample sequenced in a study of cytomegalovirus exposure and HLA in healthy donors. It was with 60 Vbeta and 13 Jbeta primers that the PCR ran. Some clones are missing from TCRdb's copy, which holds only in-frame ones; the method was immunoSEQ multiplex PCR. The specimen's table records roughly 120,000 clones. Sequenced: PBMCs. The receptor set was obtained from a man younger than 30 in good health and CMV-seronegative.

The chain combines TRBV5-1 with TRBJ2-5; D is possibly TRBD2 (6 bases). Germline-derived CDR1 and CDR2 are SGHRS and YFSETQ. This CDR3 contains 16 residues. Trimming pared 7 bases from V and 5 bases from J, leaving 24 bases between. CDR3 loop: CASEVSGGAGFETQYF. The CDR3 nucleotides are TGCGCCAGCGAAGTGAGCGGAGGGGCGGGTTTTGAGACCCAGTACTTC.

The V gene is TRBV11-2, the J gene TRBJ2-5, with a weak D call TRBD1 (7 bases). Trimming stripped 10 bases from V and 4 bases from J, with 22 bases between. The germline V gene encodes CDR1 SGHAT and CDR2 FQNNGV. The CDR3 runs 15 residues. The CDR3 loop reads CATTPEGALIETQYF. The CDR3 DNA is TGTGCCACCACCCCGGAGGGGGCCTTGATAGAGACCCAGTACTTC.

This chain connects TRBV10-3 to TRBJ1-4; D is ambiguous. The CDR3 is made up of 13 amino acids. V lost 6 bases and J lost 0, with 5 bases in between. Germline V lookup: CDR1 ENHRY, CDR2 SYGVKD. CDR3 region: CAIRSATNEKLFF. DNA of the CDR3: TGTGCCATCAGGAGTGCAACTAATGAAAAACTGTTTTTT.

The chain carries TRBV19 and TRBJ2-7; 12 bases agree with TRBD1. CDR3 length: 18 residues. Looked up from germline, CDR1 is LNHDA and CDR2 is SQIVND (reference sequence). Trimming removed 4 bases from V and 5 bases from J; junction bases left unmatched: 15. The CDR3 bases are TGTGCCAGTAGTAGGGTGCGTACCGGGACAGGGGGCATGAACGAGCAGTACTTC. Translating gives CASSRVRTGTGGMNEQYF. The whole variable domain, filled in from reference TRBV19 and TRBJ2-7, reads DGGITQSPKYLFRKEGQNVTLSCEQNLNHDAMYWYRQDPGQGLRLIYYSQIVNDFQKGDIAEGYSVSREKKESFPLTVTSAQKNPTAFYLCASSRVRTGTGGMNEQYFGPGTRLTVT.

The chain combines TRBV28 with TRBJ1-4; tentatively, D is TRBD1 (5 bases). With 3 bases removed from V and 15 bases from J, the gap between germline ends came to 17 bases. This CDR3 has 13 residues. Per the germline V gene, CDR1 is MDHEN and CDR2 is SYDVKM. The CDR3 spells CASSFGAREGVFF. DNA for the CDR3: TGTGCCAGCAGTTTTGGTGCCAGGGAGGGAGTGTTTTTT. The full variable domain, in which reference TRBV28 and TRBJ1-4 provide the parts outside the CDR3, is DVKVTQSSRYLVKRTGEKVFLECVQDMDHENMFWYRQDPGLGLRLIYFSYDVKMKEKGDIPEGYSVSREKKERFSLILESASTNQTSMYLCASSFGAREGVFFGSGTQLSVL.

This chain uses TRBV28 with TRBJ2-7; 12 bases map to TRBD2. This CDR3 has 18 residues. Trimming removed 2 bases from V and 0 bases from J; junction bases left unmatched: 8. Germline values: CDR1 MDHEN, CDR2 SYDVKM. The CDR3 protein is CASSLGWLAGGVSYEQYF. CDR3 coding DNA: TGTGCCAGCAGTTTAGGTTGGCTAGCGGGAGGGGTCTCCTACGAGCAGTACTTC.

This chain connects TRBV7-9 to TRBJ2-3; perhaps TRBD2 as D (5 bases). Deletions cut 1 base from V and 9 bases from J, with 11 bases between. The germline CDR1 and CDR2 sequences are SEHNR and FQNEAQ (reference sequence). The CDR3 runs to 13 residues. In nucleotides, the CDR3 is TGTGCCAGCAGCTTAGAGAATACGGGGACGCAGTATTTT. Translating it yields CASSLENTGTQYF.

The V and J genes are TRBV28 and TRBJ2-7; 9 bases are a match to TRBD1. The CDR3 covers 15 residues. The germline CDR1 and CDR2 sequences are MDHEN and SYDVKM. The V and J ends lost 5 bases and 4 bases, in that order; junction bases with no gene match: 9. The CDR3 here is CASSPPGQGIYEQYF. In DNA, the CDR3 is TGTGCCAGCAGTCCACCGGGACAGGGTATTTACGAGCAGTACTTC.

V usage is TRBV5-1 and J usage is TRBJ2-6; D may be TRBD1 (5 bases). The V end lost 2 bases, the J end lost 1 base, and 7 bases lay between the germline ends. CDR1 and CDR2 (germline): SGHRS, YFSETQ. This CDR3 has 15 residues. This CDR3 is CASSFQGSGANVLTF. The CDR3 coding sequence is TGCGCCAGCAGCTTTCAGGGTTCTGGGGCCAACGTCCTGACTTTC.

The V gene is TRBV9, the J gene TRBJ2-5; D might be TRBD2 (6 bases). Germline lookup yields CDR1 SGDLS and CDR2 YYNGEE. The V end was cut by 3 bases, the J end by 1 base, with 19 bases between. The CDR3 is made up of 17 amino acids. This CDR3 is CASSATSSSGGQETQYF. In DNA form, the CDR3 reads TGTGCCAGCAGCGCGACCTCCAGTAGCGGCGGCCAAGAGACCCAGTACTTC.

The chain uses TRBV5-1 and TRBJ1-2; 7 bases map to TRBD1. This CDR3 is 14 amino acids long. Germline V CDR1 and CDR2: SGHRS, YFSETQ. V dropped 4 bases and J dropped 4; count of bases not matched to a gene: 7. Written as DNA, the CDR3 is TGCGCCAGCAGCAACGAGGGACAGAGCTATGGCTACACCTTC. It is translated as CASSNEGQSYGYTF.

Comments on this clone: The sample carries other DNA sequences with the same CDR3. The chain joins TRBV5-1 to TRBJ1-2; D not certain. This CDR3 spans 13 amino acids. Deletions cut 5 bases from V and 2 bases from J, with 10 bases between. CDR1 is SGHRS and CDR2 is YFSETQ in the germline V gene. The CDR3 region has the DNA TGCGCCAGCAGTCTGGCGGCGAACTATGGCTACACCTTC. It is translated as CASSLAANYGYTF.

The chain joins TRBV13 to TRBJ1-2, with D possibly being TRBD1 (5 bases). The CDR3 length is 14 residues. Trimming pared 2 bases from V and 4 bases from J, leaving 11 bases between. In germline, CDR1 is PRHDT, CDR2 FYEKMQ (reference sequence). The CDR3 region is CASSLWGSIYGYTF. In DNA, the CDR3 is TGTGCCAGCAGCTTATGGGGCAGTATCTATGGCTACACCTTC.

This chain uses TRBV29-1 with TRBJ2-1; D gene uncertain. The CDR3 is 13 amino acids. V shed 0 bases and J shed 0 bases, with 3 bases lying between them. Germline CDR1 reads SQVTM; CDR2 reads ANQGSEA. CDR3 DNA: TGCAGCGTTGAAGACTCCTCCTACAATGAGCAGTTCTTC. Its translation: CSVEDSSYNEQFF.

The chain links TRBV29-1 to TRBJ2-1, with 8 nucleotides matching TRBD2. V shed 6 bases and J 3 bases; nucleotides not matched to a gene: 13. The CDR3 has 16 amino acids. From germline, CDR1 is SQVTM and CDR2 ANQGSEA. The CDR3 DNA is TGCAGCGTGGTCGGACTAGCTTCACTAGGCTACAATGAGCAGTTCTTC. Encoded protein: CSVVGLASLGYNEQFF.

The chain joins TRBV6-5 to TRBJ1-1; 7 bases agree with TRBD1. Germline V gene sequence: CDR1 MNHEY, CDR2 SVGAGI. The CDR3 is made up of 13 amino acids. V was pared by 5 bases and J by 7 bases, with 7 bases of the junction left unmatched. CDR3 residues: CASSKGQPVEAFF. CDR3 bases: TGTGCCAGCAGTAAGGGACAGCCCGTTGAAGCTTTCTTT.